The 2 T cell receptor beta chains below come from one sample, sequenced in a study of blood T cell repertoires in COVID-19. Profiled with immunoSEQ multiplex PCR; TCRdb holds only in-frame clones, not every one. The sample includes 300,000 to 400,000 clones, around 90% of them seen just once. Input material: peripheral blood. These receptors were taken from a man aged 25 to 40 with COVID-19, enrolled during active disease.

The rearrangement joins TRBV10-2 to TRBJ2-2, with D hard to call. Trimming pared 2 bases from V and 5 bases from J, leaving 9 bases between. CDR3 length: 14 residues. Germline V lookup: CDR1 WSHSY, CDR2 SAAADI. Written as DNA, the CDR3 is TGCGCCAGCAGTGAGACGCGCCGAACCGGGGAGCTGTTTTTT. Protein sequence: CASSETRRTGELFF.

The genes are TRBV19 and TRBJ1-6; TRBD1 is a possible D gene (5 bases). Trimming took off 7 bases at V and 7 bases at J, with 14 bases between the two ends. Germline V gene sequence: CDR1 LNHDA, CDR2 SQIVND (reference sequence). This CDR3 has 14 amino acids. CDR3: CASNVGATNSPLHF. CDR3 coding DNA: TGTGCCAGTAATGTAGGGGCGACGAATTCACCCCTCCACTTT.